Presented here are 23 T cell receptor beta chains from one specimen sequenced in a study of T cell changes during pregnancy in multiple sclerosis. Sequenced by immunoSEQ multiplex PCR; TCRdb stores in-frame clones only, minus some. The sample includes some 48,000 clones, 96% of them seen just once. Sequencing used peripheral blood, obtained in the second trimester of pregnancy. The receptor set was obtained from a female donor with multiple sclerosis, enrolled in a pregnancy study.

The chain couples TRBV30 to TRBJ2-2, with 8 bases fitting TRBD2. The CDR3 extends over 20 amino acids. The J segment lost 1 base and the V segment lost 4 bases, leaving 20 bases of the junction unmatched. CDR1 is GTSNPN and CDR2 is SVGIG in the germline V gene (reference sequence). The CDR3 loop is CAWKEVTSAPSEGNTGELFF. CDR3 in DNA: TGTGCCTGGAAGGAGGTGACTAGCGCGCCCTCGGAGGGGAACACCGGGGAGCTGTTTTTT.

The chain joins TRBV29-1 to TRBJ2-7; 13 positions agree with TRBD2. CDR1 is SQVTM and CDR2 is ANQGSEA in the germline V gene. Trimming took 7 bases from V and 6 from J; bases not matched to a gene: 6. The CDR3 is 13 amino acids. The CDR3 coding sequence is TGCAGCGCAAGGGGACTAGCGGGAAGCGAGCAGTACTTC. Protein sequence: CSARGLAGSEQYF.

The rearrangement uses TRBV9 and TRBJ2-1; 10 nucleotides line up with TRBD2. Germline CDR1 is SGDLS and CDR2 is YYNGEE. With 7 bases clipped from V and 7 bases from J, the junction kept 5 bases outside the gene matches. The CDR3 spans 13 residues. CDR3 nucleotide sequence: TGTGCCAGCGCCCAGCGGGGGGGGAATGAGCAGTTCTTC. As protein: CASAQRGGNEQFF. The full variable domain, with the rest looked up from reference TRBV9 and TRBJ2-1, is DSGVTQTPKHLITATGQRVTLRCSPRSGDLSVYWYQQSLDQGLQFLIQYYNGEERAKGNILERFSAQQFPDLHSELNLSSLELGDSALYFCASAQRGGNEQFFGPGTRLTVL.

The rearrangement uses TRBV5-4 and TRBJ2-2; 8 bases map to TRBD1. The CDR3 contains 19 residues. V lost 4 bases and J lost 3; bases outside the gene matches: 17. CDR1 SGHNT and CDR2 YYREEE come from the germline V gene (reference sequence). CDR3 amino acids: CASSPPFVVGQVDTGELFF. DNA for the CDR3: TGTGCCAGCAGCCCCCCCTTTGTGGTGGGACAGGTCGACACCGGGGAGCTGTTTTTT.

This chain joins TRBV7-9 and TRBJ2-2, with 7 bases matching TRBD1. The CDR3 loop spans 15 amino acids. The junction had 3 bases not matched to a gene; V was cut back by 5 bases and J by 0 bases. Germline CDR1 and CDR2: SEHNR and FQNEAQ (reference sequence). In DNA form, the CDR3 reads TGTGCCAGCAGCCCGACAGGGACGAACACCGGGGAGCTGTTTTTT. It codes for CASSPTGTNTGELFF.

This rearrangement joins TRBV7-9 to TRBJ1-2; D is perhaps TRBD1 (5 bases). Per the germline V gene, CDR1 is SEHNR and CDR2 is FQNEAQ (reference sequence). CDR3 size: 18 residues. V lost 6 bases, J lost 1 base, and 24 bases lay in between. The CDR3 region is CASSFSRADLVYNYGYTF. In DNA, the CDR3 is TGTGCCAGCAGTTTCAGCAGGGCAGACCTCGTTTATAACTATGGCTACACCTTC.

The chain employs TRBV7-6 and TRBJ2-5; TRBD1 aligns across 10 bases. CDR1 and CDR2 (germline): SGHVS, FNYEAQ. The length of the CDR3 is 15 residues. V dropped 1 base and J dropped 1; count of bases not matched to a gene: 0. The CDR3 nucleotides read TGTGCCAGCAGCTTAGGACAGGGGGCCCAAGAGACCCAGTACTTC. Protein: CASSLGQGAQETQYF.

The V call is TRBV29-1, the J call TRBJ2-3; 10 bases are shared with TRBD2. This CDR3 has 15 residues. CDR1 SQVTM and CDR2 ANQGSEA come from the germline V gene. Trimming at V came to 5 bases and at J to 1 base, leaving 6 bases not matched to a gene. For the CDR3, the DNA is TGCAGCGTTCTAGCCGGGACTAGCGGCACAGATACGCAGTATTTT. Translated: CSVLAGTSGTDTQYF.

The chain carries TRBV5-1 and TRBJ2-7; D is possibly TRBD1 (6 bases). Germline V lookup: CDR1 SGHRS, CDR2 YFSETQ. The CDR3 is 17 amino acids. The germline V and J ends were trimmed by 0 bases and 0 bases, with 16 bases remaining between them. CDR3 DNA: TGCGCCAGCAGCTTGGTTCCCAGGGGACCTCTCTCCTACGAGCAGTACTTC. Amino acids: CASSLVPRGPLSYEQYF. Full variable domain (outside the CDR3, taken from reference TRBV5-1 and TRBJ2-7): KAGVTQTPRYLIKTRGQQVTLSCSPISGHRSVSWYQQTPGQGLQFLFEYFSETQRNKGNFPGRFSGRQFSNSRSEMNVSTLELGDSALYLCASSLVPRGPLSYEQYFGPGTRLTVT.

The V call is TRBV28, the J call TRBJ1-2; TRBD1 is a possible D gene (6 bases). This CDR3 is 12 amino acids long. Between the trimmed V and J ends, which lost 7 bases and 4 bases, there was a span of 10 bases. Germline-derived CDR1 and CDR2 are MDHEN and SYDVKM. The CDR3 bases are TGTGCCAGCATCGCAGGGGTCTATGGCTACACCTTC. Its translation: CASIAGVYGYTF.

This chain joins TRBV5-8 and TRBJ1-1, with 7 bases that match TRBD1. CDR1 is SGHTS and CDR2 is YDEGEE in the germline V gene. After removal of 4 bases from V and 7 bases from J, the junction contained 4 bases not matched to a gene. The CDR3 is 12 amino acids. The chain's CDR3 is CASSPTGIEAFF. The DNA for the CDR3 is TGTGCCAGCAGCCCGACAGGGATTGAAGCTTTCTTT.

The genes are TRBV28 and TRBJ2-3; D ambiguous. Per germline, CDR1 MDHEN and CDR2 SYDVKM. Trimming cost V 7 bases and J 2 bases, with 7 bases left between them. The CDR3 covers 12 residues. In nucleotides, the CDR3 is TGTGCCAGCACCAGTGCCACAGATACGCAGTATTTT. Translating gives CASTSATDTQYF.

V and J are TRBV28 and TRBJ2-4; 8 nucleotides align to TRBD1. There are 14 residues in the CDR3. The germline V gene encodes CDR1 MDHEN and CDR2 SYDVKM. V gave up 3 bases and J gave up 9 bases; unmatched junction bases: 7. This chain's CDR3 is CASSLTGEGSIQYF. CDR3 coding DNA: TGTGCCAGCAGTTTGACAGGGGAAGGAAGCATTCAGTACTTC.

The V and J genes are TRBV6-6 and TRBJ2-7; D unclear. The germline CDR1 and CDR2 sequences are MNHNY and SVGAGI (reference sequence). The CDR3 is made up of 16 amino acids. V was cut by 7 bases and J by 4 bases, with 23 bases left in between. The CDR3 sequence: CASNLKATATLYEQYF. CDR3 nucleotide sequence: TGTGCCAGCAACCTAAAAGCTACAGCTACACTTTACGAGCAGTACTTC.

The count of this clone is one. The gene calls are TRBV7-8 and TRBJ2-1, with a weak D call TRBD1 (5 bases). The CDR3 runs 17 residues. In germline, CDR1 is SGHVS, CDR2 FQNEAQ. V dropped 2 bases and J dropped 0 bases, with 14 bases sitting between them. The chain's CDR3 is CASSLRGRQSSYNEQFF. CDR3 bases: TGTGCCAGCAGCTTAAGGGGCCGACAGAGCTCCTACAATGAGCAGTTCTTC.

This clone has just a few counts. This chain links TRBV30 with TRBJ1-5; unclear D gene. V was shortened by 1 base and J by 3 bases, with 7 bases between the two germline ends. The CDR3 has 13 residues. Germline V gives CDR1 GTSNPN, CDR2 SVGIG (reference sequence). For the CDR3, the DNA is TGTGCCTGGAGTGGGGGAGACAATCAGCCCCAGCATTTT. Protein: CAWSGGDNQPQHF.

The gene calls are TRBV10-1 and TRBJ2-1; tentatively, D is TRBD2 (6 bases). Germline CDR1 reads WNHNN; CDR2 reads SYGVQD (reference sequence). The CDR3 spans 14 residues. V lost 6 bases and J lost 7, with 16 bases in between. The CDR3 here is CASSPGVPWNEQFF. The CDR3 DNA reads TGCGCCAGCAGCCCGGGGGTCCCTTGGAATGAGCAGTTCTTC.

The chain has TRBV27 and TRBJ2-7, with a possible D match to TRBD2 (6 bases). The CDR3 is 15 amino acids. Trimming shortened V by 2 bases and J by 2 bases, and 13 bases separated the two germline ends. The germline V gene encodes CDR1 MNHEY and CDR2 SMNVEV (reference sequence). The CDR3 spells CASSLQPAGTYEQYF. The CDR3 DNA is TGTGCCAGCAGTTTACAGCCAGCGGGCACCTACGAGCAGTACTTC.

This sequence joins TRBV5-5 and TRBJ1-2; no firm D call. With 1 base removed from V and 2 bases from J, the gap between germline ends came to 12 bases. There are 15 residues in the CDR3. Germline CDR1 reads SGHKS; CDR2 reads YYEKEE (reference sequence). The CDR3 spells CASSLTPEVNYGYTF. As DNA, the CDR3 is TGTGCCAGCAGCTTGACTCCCGAGGTGAACTATGGCTACACCTTC.

V usage is TRBV5-4 and J usage is TRBJ2-6; D call uncertain. Germline CDR1 and CDR2: SGHNT and YYREEE (reference sequence). This CDR3 is built from 15 residues. V lost 8 bases and J 1 base, leaving 13 bases between the germline ends. CDR3 in DNA: TGTGCCAGTAGCACACCACCTTCTGGGGCCAACGTCCTGACTTTC. As protein: CASSTPPSGANVLTF.

The rearrangement joins TRBV19 to TRBJ2-6; no clear D gene. Germline CDR1 is LNHDA and CDR2 is SQIVND (reference sequence). The CDR3 runs 14 residues. Trimming pared 6 bases from V and 5 bases from J, leaving 11 bases between. CDR3 DNA sequence: TGTGCCAGTAGATCACAAAGTCGGGCCAACGTCCTGACTTTC. Its protein product is CASRSQSRANVLTF.

This chain joins TRBV7-9 and TRBJ1-2; a possible D gene is TRBD1 (5 bases). Germline CDR1 SEHNR, CDR2 FQNEAQ (reference sequence). The CDR3 runs to 14 residues. V was cut by 3 bases and J by 4 bases, with 12 bases left in between. CDR3 residues: CASSFRREGYGYTF. CDR3 nucleotides: TGTGCCAGCAGCTTTCGCAGGGAGGGCTATGGCTACACCTTC.

The V call is TRBV27, the J call TRBJ1-2; D call uncertain. V gave up 5 bases and J gave up 0 bases, with 7 bases separating them. The CDR3 contains 13 residues. CDR1 is MNHEY, CDR2 SMNVEV, per germline (reference sequence). The CDR3 spells CASSTTPNYGYTF. In DNA form, the CDR3 reads TGTGCCAGCAGTACGACACCTAACTATGGCTACACCTTC.